Listed below are T cell receptor beta chains from one sample, sequenced in a study of shared clonotypes between healthy human individuals. Repertoires were generated with immunoSEQ multiplex PCR, while TCRdb's copy carries only in-frame clones and drops some. The sample consists of about 2 million clones, approximately 94% of them appearing once. Specimen: naive CD8+ T cells sorted from blood. The receptors derive from a man aged 18 to 30 in good health. Both conserved end residues are part of each CDR3. Each record gives: V gene, clone size, J gene, D gene, CDR3 protein, CDR3 DNA. D genes are given only for firm matches. The size of a clone is reported for some rows only, either as once, few or many, or as a class for expanded clones.

>TRBV2|NA|TRBJ1-2|TRBD1
CASSATGEGYTF
TGTGCCAGCAGTGCGACAGGGGAAGGCTACACCTTC
>TRBV28|NA|TRBJ1-2|NA
CASSYQEGGGYTF
TGTGCCAGCAGCTACCAGGAAGGAGGCGGCTACACCTTC
>TRBV7-3|NA|TRBJ2-5|TRBD2
CASSTSGGARETQYF
TGTGCCAGCTCGACTAGCGGGGGAGCTAGAGAGACCCAGTACTTC
>TRBV27|NA|TRBJ2-2|NA
CATKTASGELFF
TGTGCCACCAAGACTGCGTCCGGGGAGCTGTTTTTT
>TRBV11-2|NA|TRBJ2-5|TRBD2
CASSPVSGGLETQYF
TGTGCCAGCAGCCCCGTGAGCGGGGGACTGGAGACCCAGTACTTC
>TRBV5-4|NA|TRBJ1-2|TRBD1
CASRSGGPGYTF
TGTGCCAGCAGGTCAGGGGGGCCAGGCTACACCTTC
>TRBV4-3|NA|TRBJ2-7|TRBD1
CASSRDRGFYEQYF
TGCGCCAGCAGCCGGGACAGGGGGTTCTACGAGCAGTACTTC
>TRBV12-5|NA|TRBJ1-2|NA
CASGPRASNYGYTF
TGTGCTAGTGGTCCCAGGGCTTCGAACTATGGCTACACCTTC
>TRBV10-3|NA|TRBJ2-7|TRBD2
CAIKLAGNYEQYF
TGTGCCATCAAACTAGCGGGAAACTACGAGCAGTACTTC
>TRBV25-1|NA|TRBJ1-2|NA
CASSESPLGPGEGGYTF
TGTGCCAGCAGTGAATCCCCCCTTGGACCGGGGGAAGGTGGCTACACCTTC
>TRBV6-5|NA|TRBJ2-1|NA
CASSYSGRSVGEQFF
TGTGCCAGCAGTTACTCTGGCAGGAGCGTGGGTGAGCAGTTCTTC
>TRBV27|NA|TRBJ2-7|NA
CASSPTSTSYEQYF
TGTGCCAGCAGTCCCACTAGTACCTCCTACGAGCAGTACTTC
>TRBV30|NA|TRBJ1-1|NA
CAWNSGPPEAFF
TGTGCCTGGAATTCAGGACCCCCTGAAGCTTTCTTT
>TRBV7-2|NA|TRBJ2-1|NA
CASSLGGGNNEQFF
TGTGCCAGCAGCTTAGGAGGGGGAAACAATGAGCAGTTCTTC
>TRBV27|NA|TRBJ1-2|NA
CASSLQAGTISGYTF
TGTGCCAGCAGTTTACAAGCCGGGACCATAAGCGGCTACACCTTC
>TRBV6-1|NA|TRBJ2-7|NA
CASSDWRGYEQYF
TGTGCCAGCAGTGATTGGAGGGGCTACGAGCAGTACTTC
>TRBV6-6|NA|TRBJ2-7|NA
CASSPLGGATPYEQYF
TGTGCCAGCAGTCCCCTTGGGGGGGCAACCCCCTACGAGCAGTACTTC
>TRBV5-6|once|TRBJ2-3|TRBD2
CASSLAGTGGTDTQYF
TGTGCCAGCAGCTTGGCCGGGACCGGGGGGACAGATACGCAGTATTTT
>TRBV27|NA|TRBJ2-2|NA
CASSPTAGGTGELFF
TGTGCCAGCAGTCCCACGGCCGGGGGCACCGGGGAGCTGTTTTTT
>TRBV6-1|NA|TRBJ2-7|TRBD1
CASRPRDSYYEQYF
TGTGCCAGCAGGCCCCGGGACAGTTACTACGAGCAGTACTTC
>TRBV4-1|NA|TRBJ2-7|TRBD1
CASSQSRQGHYEQYF
TGCGCCAGCAGCCAATCGCGACAGGGGCACTACGAGCAGTACTTC
>TRBV5-1|once|TRBJ2-7|NA
CASSLRRQGVEQYF
TGCGCCAGCAGCTTGCGGCGGCAGGGAGTAGAGCAGTACTTC
>TRBV27|NA|TRBJ2-5|TRBD1
CASRGTGAVETQYF
TGTGCCAGCAGGGGGACAGGGGCCGTGGAGACCCAGTACTTC
>TRBV12-5|NA|TRBJ2-2|NA
CASGFGGSGELFF
TGTGCTAGTGGTTTTGGGGGATCCGGGGAGCTGTTTTTT
>TRBV6-1|NA|TRBJ2-7|NA
CASSARVRTPPYEQYF
TGTGCCAGCAGTGCGCGAGTAAGGACACCTCCCTACGAGCAGTACTTC
>TRBV2|NA|TRBJ1-1|NA
CASSEGNTEAFF
TGTGCCTCCTCAGAGGGAAACACTGAAGCTTTCTTT
>TRBV4-1|NA|TRBJ2-7|NA
CASSQGWEGGVLEQYF
TGCGCCAGCAGCCAAGGTTGGGAGGGGGGAGTACTCGAGCAGTACTTC
>TRBV4-1|few|TRBJ2-7|NA
CASSPGDSYEQYF
TGCGCCAGCAGCCCCGGGGACTCCTACGAGCAGTACTTC
>TRBV21-1|few|TRBJ1-5|NA
CASNPDRVRQPQHF
TGTGCCAGCAATCCGGACAGGGTAAGGCAGCCCCAGCATTTT
>TRBV27|NA|TRBJ2-3|NA
CASSSIPPDTQYF
TGTGCCAGCAGTTCCATACCCCCAGATACGCAGTATTTT
>TRBV6-5|NA|TRBJ2-7|TRBD1
CASRQGVSYEQYF
TGTGCCAGCCGACAGGGGGTCTCCTACGAGCAGTACTTC
>TRBV4-1|NA|TRBJ1-2|NA
CASSQGTKYYGYTF
TGCGCCAGCAGCCAAGGGACAAAGTACTATGGCTACACCTTC
>TRBV27|NA|TRBJ2-5|TRBD1
CASSRQGVEGPRETQYF
TGTGCCAGCAGCCGACAGGGGGTCGAGGGGCCTAGAGAGACCCAGTACTTC
>TRBV4-3|NA|TRBJ2-3|TRBD2
CASRAGREGTDTQYF
TGCGCCAGCAGGGCTGGACGGGAGGGCACAGATACGCAGTATTTT
>TRBV5-4|NA|TRBJ2-3|NA
CASSYTSTDTQYF
TGTGCCAGCAGCTACACCAGCACAGATACGCAGTATTTT
>TRBV11-2|once|TRBJ2-7|NA
CASSLEAVGEQYF
TGTGCCAGCAGCTTAGAGGCGGTTGGCGAGCAGTACTTC
>TRBV27|NA|TRBJ2-7|NA
CATRGSSYEQYF
TGTGCCACAAGAGGCAGCTCCTACGAGCAGTACTTC
>TRBV7-7|NA|TRBJ2-5|TRBD1
CASSLGTGWETQYF
TGTGCTAGCAGCTTAGGGACAGGGTGGGAGACCCAGTACTTC
>TRBV15|NA|TRBJ2-2|TRBD1
CATRGTGTAGELFF
TGTGCCACCAGAGGGACCGGGACAGCGGGGGAGCTGTTTTTT
>TRBV6-5|NA|TRBJ1-5|NA
CASSYMGPTANQPQHF
TGTGCCAGCAGTTACATGGGGCCGACCGCCAATCAGCCCCAGCATTTT